This TCR beta chain was recovered during a study of cytomegalovirus exposure and HLA in healthy donors. Study-level results: Most of the TCR beta V segments (in an earlier analysis) were productive either about 87% or about 30% of the time. Among CMV-associated TCR beta chains, most appeared HLA-restricted in a later analysis.

There are 15 residues in the CDR3. Germline V CDR1 and CDR2: MNHNY, SVGAGI (reference sequence). Unmatched junction bases numbered 4, after V lost 0 bases and J lost 8 bases. At the time of sampling, donors were nominally healthy, though unrecorded immune exposures were likely. As regards this clone: Its specificity is unknown. This specimen includes other DNA sequences encoding the same CDR3.

In the PCR, 60 Vbeta and 13 Jbeta primers were used. Assay used: immunoSEQ multiplex PCR; TCRdb lists only in-frame clones, some missing. The table records about 190,000 clones, 77% of them present only once. The chain recombines TRBV6-6 with TRBJ1-4, with 9 bases matching TRBD1. This receptor was identified in a woman in her thirties in good health and CMV-seropositive. Sequenced sample: PBMCs. Here the CDR3 DNA reads TGTGCCAGCAGTTACTCCACAGGGGGCGGCGAAAAACTGTTTTTT. It codes for CASSYSTGGGEKLFF.